The present entry profiles one T cell receptor (beta chain) with its context. There is no known antigen for this receptor. Per-base qualities were not stored, and no clone one base away is much larger. Participants in the prospective study were enrolled through a virtual design, were aged about 18 to 100 years, and lived in about 25 United States geographic areas. In the prospective study, cohorts were assigned on the basis of participant-reported clinical history obtained from a screening survey and a study questionnaire. Mobile phlebotomists in the prospective study collected whole blood, serum and a nasopharyngeal or oropharyngeal swab from every participant. Additional blood draws and questionnaires over a roughly two-month period could optionally be provided by prospective study participants. Prospective study blood samples were shipped either frozen or at room temperature before DNA extraction.

The CDR3 spans 11 residues, from the cysteine through the phenylalanine. CDR3 DNA only is kept here, 33 bases in frame from base 1. The germline V gene yields SGHRS for CDR1 and YFSETQ for CDR2. V loses 2 bases of germline sequence and J loses 6 bases, and the interval between the two ends is 5 bases. The immunoSEQ Assay, a bias-controlled multiplex PCR, was used to amplify TCRbeta CDR3 regions from genomic DNA. The study's processing was this. Nucleated cell counts per sample were estimated from amplification of reference gene primers within the assay. To quantify the absolute abundance of each unique TCRbeta CDR3 rearrangement, sequence reads were collapsed and filtered. For each sample, productive Simpson clonality was calculated as the square root of Simpson's diversity index across productive rearrangements. TCRdb's version of the immuneACCESS table is confined to in-frame rearrangements and falls short of the full clone set. An unresolved V gene accounts for under half of the shortfall where checked; the remainder is of unknown origin. The V and J calls and clone size are taken from that table; D and trimming were inferred from the DNA. Within this sample are about 400,000 clones, with around 90% of them counted one time only. The ten largest clones represent about 2.1% of the sample.

This specimen belongs to a study of blood T cell repertoires in COVID-19 (dated by TCRdb to 2020 to 2022). Turning to the overall study: Samples from collaborators originated in the United States, Italy and Spain and spanned both the acute and convalescent phases of COVID-19. Where HLA class I and class II types were available, the types were taken from metadata supplied by the sample provider, not from assay-based typing. The prospective study material was composed of cDNA or gDNA derived from T cells, B-cell-depleted T cells, or PBMCs. The dataset comprised deeply sampled blood TCRbeta repertoires from subjects exposed to, actively infected with, or recovered from COVID-19. The repertoires were released in a freely available public database intended as a resource for research on the immune response to SARS-CoV-2. Nearly every sample came with metadata listing a de-identified subject ID, COVID-19 status, age in years and sex. Samples were obtained from the ongoing ImmuneRACE study (first 160 participants) and from about 1,300 subjects provided by 6 global collaborators. Findings and caveats that apply to the study as a whole: Clinical and demographic metadata were provided uncurated, with the amount varying by source and participant.

This sequence uses TRBV5-1 and TRBJ1-2; confidence is insufficient to name the D gene. Material: PBMCs or T cells enriched from blood (not recorded which). This receptor was obtained from a woman aged 40 to 50 with acute COVID-19. The CDR3 has the sequence CASSLQDGYTF. The DNA reads TGCGCCAGCAGCTTACAAGATGGCTACACCTTC. The variable domain in full, with residues beyond the CDR3 obtained from the reference TRBV5-1 and TRBJ1-2 genes, is KAGVTQTPRYLIKTRGQQVTLSCSPISGHRSVSWYQQTPGQGLQFLFEYFSETQRNKGNFPGRFSGRQFSNSRSEMNVSTLELGDSALYLCASSLQDGYTFGSGTRLTVV.